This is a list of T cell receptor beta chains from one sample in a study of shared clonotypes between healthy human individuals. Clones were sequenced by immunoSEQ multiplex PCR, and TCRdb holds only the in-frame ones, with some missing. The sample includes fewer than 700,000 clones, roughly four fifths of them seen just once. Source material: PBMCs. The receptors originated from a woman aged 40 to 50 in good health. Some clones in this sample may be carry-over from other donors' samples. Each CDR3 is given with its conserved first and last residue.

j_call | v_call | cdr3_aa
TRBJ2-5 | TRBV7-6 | CASSSRTSGETQYF
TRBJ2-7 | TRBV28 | CASSLPGTAYEQYF
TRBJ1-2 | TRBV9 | CASSVGRGTGIVSGYTF
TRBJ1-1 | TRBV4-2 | CASSPLSVRVGEAFF
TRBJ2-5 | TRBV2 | CASSYTGDQYF
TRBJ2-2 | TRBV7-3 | CASSSNFAGELFF
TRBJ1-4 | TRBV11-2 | CASSLNRGAEKLFF
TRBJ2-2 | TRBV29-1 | CSVDVPTNTGELFF
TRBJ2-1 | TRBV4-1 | CASSQHGLAGVNEQFF
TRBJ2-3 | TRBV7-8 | CASSLPRPDTQYF
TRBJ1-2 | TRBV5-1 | CASSLGSGNYGYTF
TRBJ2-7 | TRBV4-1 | CASSQVTSSHEQYF
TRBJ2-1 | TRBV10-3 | CAISEGLAGDNEQFF
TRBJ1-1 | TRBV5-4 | CASSLQGMNTEAFF